This T cell receptor (beta chain) was identified during a study of T cells in localized non-small cell lung cancer. Findings of the study overall: In the blood, greater T cell density corresponded to longer overall survival. The highest T cell clonality was in uninvolved adjacent lung, above tumor. Heterogeneity is still possible, as just one tumor region was sequenced. Turning up in adjacent lung were a median around 60 of the top 100 tumor clones.

Profiling relied on immunoSEQ multiplex PCR, and the TCRdb table lists in-frame clones only, not all of them. The sample includes 25,000 to 35,000 clones, around 80% seen only once; the top ten take approximately 16%. Germline values: CDR1 SGHVS, CDR2 FNYEAQ. The CDR3 has 14 amino acids. V shed 5 bases, J shed 4 bases, and the junction held 5 bases outside the gene matches. With respect to this clone: Its target is not known.

The chain is built from TRBV7-6 and TRBJ2-5; 9 bases agree with TRBD2. The sequence came from a male donor at least 60 years old with stage III squamous cell lung carcinoma. The input for sequencing was peripheral blood, taken before any cancer treatment. The CDR3 nucleotides are TGTGCCAGCAGCGCCTCGGGACTAGCAGAGACCCAGTACTTC. Protein product: CASSASGLAETQYF. Using reference TRBV7-6 and TRBJ2-5 for the parts outside the CDR3, the full variable domain is GAGVSQSPRYKVTKRGQDVALRCDPISGHVSLYWYRQALGQGPEFLTYFNYEAQQDKSGLPNDRFSAERPEGSISTLTIQRTEQRDSAMYRCASSASGLAETQYFGPGTRLLVL.